This TCR beta chain was captured by sequencing in a study of early T cells in non-severe SARS-CoV-2 infection. Across the whole study: Chains stayed unpaired after sequencing of bulk RNA from unsorted whole blood. Study findings and constraints: Anti-spike CD8 specificities were favored by VDJdb matching, whose results missed private and CD4 specificities.

In its sample, this clonotype was seen a few times. Its matching antigen is unknown. Individual cDNA molecules received unique molecular identifiers. Using its own MiXCR run on the 5' RACE reads, TCRdb lists one record per CDR3 protein. The sample consists of under 35,000 distinct CDR3 sequences, roughly 5.7% of them appearing once. Germline V CDR1 and CDR2: MNHEY, SMNVEV (reference sequence). Trimming took 0 bases from V and 0 from J, leaving 9 bases between them. The CDR3 spans 15 residues. This TCR came from an adult who was a healthcare worker with PCR-confirmed SARS-CoV-2 infection or an uninfected control (not recorded which). The sequenced sample was whole blood. V usage is TRBV27 and J usage is TRBJ2-7; D unresolved. The CDR3 coding sequence is TGTGCCAGCAGTTTATCTGCCAGTAGCTCCTACGAGCAGTACTTC. The encoded protein is CASSLSASSSYEQYF.